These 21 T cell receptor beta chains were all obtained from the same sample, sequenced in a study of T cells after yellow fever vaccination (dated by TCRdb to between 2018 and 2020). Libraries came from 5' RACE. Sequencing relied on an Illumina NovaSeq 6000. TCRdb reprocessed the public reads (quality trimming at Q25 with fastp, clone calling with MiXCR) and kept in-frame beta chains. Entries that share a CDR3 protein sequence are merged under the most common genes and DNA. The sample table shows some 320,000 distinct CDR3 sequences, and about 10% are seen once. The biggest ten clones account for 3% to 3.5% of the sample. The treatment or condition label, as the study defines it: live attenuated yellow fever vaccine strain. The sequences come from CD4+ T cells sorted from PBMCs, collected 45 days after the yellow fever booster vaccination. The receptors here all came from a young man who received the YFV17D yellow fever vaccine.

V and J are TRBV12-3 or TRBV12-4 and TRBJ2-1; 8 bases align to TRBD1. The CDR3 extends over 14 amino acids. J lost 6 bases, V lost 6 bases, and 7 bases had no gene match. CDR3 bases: TGTGCCAGCAGAGACAGGGGTACTCGCAATGAGCAGTTCTTC. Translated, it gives CASRDRGTRNEQFF.

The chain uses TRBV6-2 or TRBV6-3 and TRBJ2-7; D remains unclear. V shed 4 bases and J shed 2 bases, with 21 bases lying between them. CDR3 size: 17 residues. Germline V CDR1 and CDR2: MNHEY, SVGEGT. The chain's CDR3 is CASSSTMGISLTYEQYF. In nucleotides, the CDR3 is TGTGCCAGCAGTTCGACGATGGGTATAAGTCTTACCTACGAGCAGTACTTC.

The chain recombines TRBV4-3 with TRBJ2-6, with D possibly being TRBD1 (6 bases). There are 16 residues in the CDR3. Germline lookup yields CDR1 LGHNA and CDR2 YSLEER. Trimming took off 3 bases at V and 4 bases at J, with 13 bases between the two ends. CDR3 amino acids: CASSHLPGAGANVLTF. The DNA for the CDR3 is TGCGCCAGCAGCCACCTCCCAGGGGCCGGGGCCAACGTCCTGACTTTC.

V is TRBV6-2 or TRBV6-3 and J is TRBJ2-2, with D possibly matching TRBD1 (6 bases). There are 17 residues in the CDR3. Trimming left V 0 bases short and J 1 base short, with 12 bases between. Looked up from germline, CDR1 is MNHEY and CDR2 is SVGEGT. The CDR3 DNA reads TGTGCCAGCAGTTACTCGGGGACATATCAGAACACCGGGGAGCTGTTTTTT. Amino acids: CASSYSGTYQNTGELFF.

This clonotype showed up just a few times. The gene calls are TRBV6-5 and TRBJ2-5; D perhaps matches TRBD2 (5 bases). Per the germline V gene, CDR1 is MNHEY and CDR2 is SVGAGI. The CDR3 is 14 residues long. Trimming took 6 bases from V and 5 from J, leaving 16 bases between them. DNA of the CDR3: TGTGCCAGCAGCCACCGGACTTTTGGGGAGACCCAGTACTTC. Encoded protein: CASSHRTFGETQYF.

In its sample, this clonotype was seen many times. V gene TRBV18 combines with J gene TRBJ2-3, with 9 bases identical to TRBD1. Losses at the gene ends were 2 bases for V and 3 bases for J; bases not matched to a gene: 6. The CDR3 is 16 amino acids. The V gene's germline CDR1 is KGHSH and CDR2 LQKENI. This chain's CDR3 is CASSPSGQGLTDTQYF. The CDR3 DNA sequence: TGTGCCAGCTCACCATCGGGACAGGGTCTGACAGATACGCAGTATTTT.

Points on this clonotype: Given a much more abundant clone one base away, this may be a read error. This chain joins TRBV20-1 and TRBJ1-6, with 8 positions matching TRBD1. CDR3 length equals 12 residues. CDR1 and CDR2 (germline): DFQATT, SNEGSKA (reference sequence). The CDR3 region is CCARQGISPLHF. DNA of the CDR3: TGCTGTGCTCGACAGGGGATCTCACCCCTCCACTTT.

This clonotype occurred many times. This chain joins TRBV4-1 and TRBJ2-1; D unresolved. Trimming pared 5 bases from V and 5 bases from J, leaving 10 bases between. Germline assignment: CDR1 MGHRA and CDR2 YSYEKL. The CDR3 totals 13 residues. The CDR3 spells CASSYLGNNEQFF. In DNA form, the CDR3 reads TGCGCCAGCAGCTATCTGGGGAACAATGAGCAGTTCTTC.

CDR3 amino acids: CASSRGYANTGELFF. The CDR3 bases are TGTGCCAGCAGCCGGGGGTACGCGAACACCGGGGAGCTGTTTTTT. The chain couples TRBV11-3 to TRBJ2-2; weak D call: TRBD2 (6 bases). The CDR3 is 15 residues long. Germline CDR1 reads SGHNT; CDR2 reads YENEEA. V lost 5 bases and J 0 bases, leaving 10 bases between the germline ends.

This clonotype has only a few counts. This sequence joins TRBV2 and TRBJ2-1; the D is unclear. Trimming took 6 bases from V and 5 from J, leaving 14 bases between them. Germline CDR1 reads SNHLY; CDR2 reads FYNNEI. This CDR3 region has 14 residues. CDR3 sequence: CASSVGIRDNEQFF. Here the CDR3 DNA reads TGTGCCAGCAGCGTGGGAATACGGGACAATGAGCAGTTCTTC.

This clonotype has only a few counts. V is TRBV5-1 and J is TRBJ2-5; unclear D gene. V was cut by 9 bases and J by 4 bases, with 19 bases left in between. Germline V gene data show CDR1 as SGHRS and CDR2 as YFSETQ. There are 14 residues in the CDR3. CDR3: CATAPVGLGETQYF. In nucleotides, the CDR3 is TGCGCCACCGCCCCAGTAGGCCTAGGAGAGACCCAGTACTTC.

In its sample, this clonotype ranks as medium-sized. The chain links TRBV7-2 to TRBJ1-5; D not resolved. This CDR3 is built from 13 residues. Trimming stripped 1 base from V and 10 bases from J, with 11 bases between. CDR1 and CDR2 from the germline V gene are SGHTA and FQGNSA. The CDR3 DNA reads TGTGCCAGCAGCTTAGACGATATCCAACCCCAGCATTTT. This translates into CASSLDDIQPQHF. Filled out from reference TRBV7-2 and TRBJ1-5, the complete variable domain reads GAGVSQSPSNKVTEKGKDVELRCDPISGHTALYWYRQSLGQGLEFLIYFQGNSAPDKSGLPSDRFSAERTGGSVSTLTIQRTQQEDSAVYLCASSLDDIQPQHFGDGTRLSIL.

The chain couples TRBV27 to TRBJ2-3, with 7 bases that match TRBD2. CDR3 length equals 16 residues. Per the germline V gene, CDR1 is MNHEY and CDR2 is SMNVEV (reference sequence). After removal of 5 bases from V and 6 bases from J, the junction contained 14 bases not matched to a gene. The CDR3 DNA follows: TGTGCCAGCAGTCCCGGTCTCCGAGCGGGGACGGATACGCAGTATTTT. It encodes CASSPGLRAGTDTQYF.

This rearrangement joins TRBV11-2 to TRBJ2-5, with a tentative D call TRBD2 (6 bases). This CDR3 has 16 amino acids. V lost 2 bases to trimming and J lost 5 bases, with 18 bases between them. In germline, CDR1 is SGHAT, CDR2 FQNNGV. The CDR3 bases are TGTGCCAGCAGCTTAAGGTCCGGCAGGGCGGGGGAGACCCAGTACTTC. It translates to CASSLRSGRAGETQYF.

CDR3 residues: CASRGYDRGNTEAFF. In DNA, the CDR3 is TGTGCCAGCAGAGGATACGACAGGGGAAACACTGAAGCTTTCTTT. This sequence joins TRBV11-2 and TRBJ1-1, with 8 nucleotides matching TRBD1. Germline assignment: CDR1 SGHAT and CDR2 FQNNGV. Losses at the gene ends were 6 bases for V and 2 bases for J; bases not matched to a gene: 8. The CDR3 covers 15 residues. Drawing the rest from reference TRBV11-2 and TRBJ1-1, the complete variable domain is EAGVAQSPRYKIIEKRQSVAFWCNPISGHATLYWYQQILGQGPKLLIQFQNNGVVDDSQLPKDRFSAERLKGVDSTLKIQPAKLEDSAVYLCASRGYDRGNTEAFFGQGTRLTVV.

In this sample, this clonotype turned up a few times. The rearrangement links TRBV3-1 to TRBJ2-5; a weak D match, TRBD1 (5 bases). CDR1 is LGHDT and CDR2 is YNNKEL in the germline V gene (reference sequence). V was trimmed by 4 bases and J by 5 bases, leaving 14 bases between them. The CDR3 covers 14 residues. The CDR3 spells CASSPTRAGETQYF. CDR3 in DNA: TGTGCCAGCAGCCCAACTCGCGCAGGGGAGACCCAGTACTTC.

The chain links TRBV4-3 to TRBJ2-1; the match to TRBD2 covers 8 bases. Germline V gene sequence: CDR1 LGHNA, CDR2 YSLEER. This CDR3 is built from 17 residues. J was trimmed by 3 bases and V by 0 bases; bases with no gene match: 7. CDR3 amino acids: CASSQDPGSGGYNEQFF. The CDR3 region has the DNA TGCGCCAGCAGCCAAGACCCGGGGAGCGGGGGCTACAATGAGCAGTTCTTC.

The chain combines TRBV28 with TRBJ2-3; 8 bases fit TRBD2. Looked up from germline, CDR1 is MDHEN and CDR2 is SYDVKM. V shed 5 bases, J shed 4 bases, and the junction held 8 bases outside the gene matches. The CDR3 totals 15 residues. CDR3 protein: CASSAPGGAPDTQYF. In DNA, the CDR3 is TGTGCCAGCAGTGCCCCCGGGGGGGCGCCAGATACGCAGTATTTT.

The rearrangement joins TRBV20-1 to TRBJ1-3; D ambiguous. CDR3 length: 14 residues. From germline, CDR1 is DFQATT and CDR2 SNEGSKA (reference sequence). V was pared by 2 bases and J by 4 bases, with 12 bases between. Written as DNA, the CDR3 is TGCAGTGCTAGATCTGGAAACACGGGAAACACCATATATTTT. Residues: CSARSGNTGNTIYF.

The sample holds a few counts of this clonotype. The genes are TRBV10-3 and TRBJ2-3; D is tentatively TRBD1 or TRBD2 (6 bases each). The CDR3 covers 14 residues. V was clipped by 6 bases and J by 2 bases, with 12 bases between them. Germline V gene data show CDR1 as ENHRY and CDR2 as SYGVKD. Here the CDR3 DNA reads TGTGCCATCAGGACGGGGGCCCTCACAGATACGCAGTATTTT. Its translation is CAIRTGALTDTQYF.

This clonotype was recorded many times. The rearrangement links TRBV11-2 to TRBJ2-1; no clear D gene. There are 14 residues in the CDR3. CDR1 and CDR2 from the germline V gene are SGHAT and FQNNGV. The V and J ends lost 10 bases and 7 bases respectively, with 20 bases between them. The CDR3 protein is CATSPEILGNEQFF. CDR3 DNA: TGTGCCACCTCGCCCGAGATCTTAGGGAATGAGCAGTTCTTC.